The T cell receptor beta chain under discussion was sequenced for a study of blood T cell repertoires in COVID-19. The protocol was immunoSEQ multiplex PCR, while the TCRdb copy is restricted to in-frame clones and leaves out a portion. The table records about 160,000 clones, approximately 84% of them present only once. Individuals drawn from about 26 US areas were roughly 18 to 95 years old. There are 14 residues in the CDR3. Germline assignment: CDR1 SGHTA and CDR2 FQGNSA. The V end was cut by 6 bases, the J end by 1 base, with 12 bases between. Sequencing was done on a sample of PBMCs or T cells enriched from blood (not recorded which). The receptor was derived from a woman between 40 and 55 years old with acute COVID-19. J is TRBJ1-2 and V is TRBV7-2; D gene uncertain. The CDR3 sequence: CASRPGGSNYGYTF. The CDR3 coding sequence is TGTGCCAGCAGACCGGGAGGCAGTAACTATGGCTACACCTTC.